This TCR beta chain comes out of a study of blood T cell repertoires in COVID-19. For the study at large: Acute and convalescent COVID-19 samples came from the United States, Italy and Spain. PBMCs, B-cell-depleted T cells, or T cells were the source of the cDNA or gDNA that made up the material.

How the authors handled the data: Estimation of nucleated cell counts relied on the amplification of reference gene primers. Clones were sequenced by immunoSEQ multiplex PCR, and TCRdb holds only the in-frame ones, with some missing. V and J calls and clone size come straight from that table; D and trimming were deduced from the DNA. The data contain approximately 400,000 clones, roughly 86% of them singletons. The CDR3 extends over 13 amino acids. Germline CDR1 and CDR2: MDHEN and SYDVKM. With 5 bases removed from V and 4 bases from J, the gap between germline ends came to 11 bases. This clonotype was obtained from a human donor with acute or convalescent COVID-19. The donor label of this sample is uncertain. The V gene is TRBV28, the J gene TRBJ1-1; a weak D match, TRBD1 (6 bases). The source material was peripheral blood. CDR3 residues: CASSTWTVTEAFF. The CDR3 nucleotides read TGTGCCAGCAGTACCTGGACAGTCACTGAAGCTTTCTTT.